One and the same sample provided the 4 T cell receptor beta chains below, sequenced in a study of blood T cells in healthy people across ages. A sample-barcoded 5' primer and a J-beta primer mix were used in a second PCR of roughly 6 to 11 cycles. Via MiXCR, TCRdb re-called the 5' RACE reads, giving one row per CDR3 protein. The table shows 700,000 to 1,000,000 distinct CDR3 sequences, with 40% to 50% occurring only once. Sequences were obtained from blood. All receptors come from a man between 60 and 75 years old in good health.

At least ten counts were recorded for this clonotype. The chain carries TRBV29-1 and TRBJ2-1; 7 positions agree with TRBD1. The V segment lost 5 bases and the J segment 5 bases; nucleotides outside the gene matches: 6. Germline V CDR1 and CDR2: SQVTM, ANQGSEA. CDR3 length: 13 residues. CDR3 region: CSVTWDRNNEQFF. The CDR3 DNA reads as TGCAGCGTTACCTGGGACAGAAACAATGAGCAGTTCTTC.

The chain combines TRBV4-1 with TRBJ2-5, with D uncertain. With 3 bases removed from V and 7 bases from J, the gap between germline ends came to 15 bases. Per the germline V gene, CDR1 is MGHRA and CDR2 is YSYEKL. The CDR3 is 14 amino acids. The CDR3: CASSQAPTGVTQYF. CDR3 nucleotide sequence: TGCGCCAGCAGCCAGGCCCCGACGGGTGTGACCCAGTACTTC.

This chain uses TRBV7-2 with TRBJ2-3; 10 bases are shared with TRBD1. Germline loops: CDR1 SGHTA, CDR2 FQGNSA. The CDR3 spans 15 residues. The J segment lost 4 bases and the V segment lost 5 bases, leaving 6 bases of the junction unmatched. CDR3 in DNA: TGTGCCAGCAGCACGCGGGACAGGGGTCCAGATACGCAGTATTTT. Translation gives CASSTRDRGPDTQYF.

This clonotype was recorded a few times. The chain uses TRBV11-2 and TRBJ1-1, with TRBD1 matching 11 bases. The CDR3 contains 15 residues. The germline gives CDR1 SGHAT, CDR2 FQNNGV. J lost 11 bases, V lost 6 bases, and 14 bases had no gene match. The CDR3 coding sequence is TGTGCCAGCAGACAGATTCGGGGACAGGGGGTTGGGGCTTTCTTT. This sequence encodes CASRQIRGQGVGAFF.